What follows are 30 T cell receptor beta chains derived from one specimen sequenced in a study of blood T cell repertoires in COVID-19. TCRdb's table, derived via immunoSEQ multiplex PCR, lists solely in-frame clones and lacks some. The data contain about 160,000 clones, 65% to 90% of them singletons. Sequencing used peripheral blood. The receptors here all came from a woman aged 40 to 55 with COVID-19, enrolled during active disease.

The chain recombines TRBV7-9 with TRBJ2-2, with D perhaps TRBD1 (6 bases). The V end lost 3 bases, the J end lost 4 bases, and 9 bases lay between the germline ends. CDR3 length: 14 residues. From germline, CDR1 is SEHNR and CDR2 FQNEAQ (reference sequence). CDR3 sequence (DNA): TGTGCCAGCAGCTTTCCCAGGGGCACCGGGGAGCTGTTTTTT. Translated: CASSFPRGTGELFF.

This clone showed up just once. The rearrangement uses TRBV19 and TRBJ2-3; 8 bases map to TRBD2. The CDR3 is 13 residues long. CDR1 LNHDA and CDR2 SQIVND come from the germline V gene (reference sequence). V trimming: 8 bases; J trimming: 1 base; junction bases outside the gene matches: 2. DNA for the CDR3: TGTGCCAGTTTTAGCGGGGGCACAGATACGCAGTATTTT. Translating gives CASFSGGTDTQYF.

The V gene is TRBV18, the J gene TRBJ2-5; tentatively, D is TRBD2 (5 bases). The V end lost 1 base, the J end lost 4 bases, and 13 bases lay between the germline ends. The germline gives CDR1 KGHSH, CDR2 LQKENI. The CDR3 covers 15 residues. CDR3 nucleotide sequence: TGTGCCAGCTCACCACGGGTCGAGGACTTAGAGACCCAGTACTTC. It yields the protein CASSPRVEDLETQYF. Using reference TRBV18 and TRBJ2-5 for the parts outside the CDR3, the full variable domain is NAGVMQNPRHLVRRRGQEARLRCSPMKGHSHVYWYRQLPEEGLKFMVYLQKENIIDESGMPKERFSAEFPKEGPSILRIQQVVRGDSAAYFCASSPRVEDLETQYFGPGTRLLVL.

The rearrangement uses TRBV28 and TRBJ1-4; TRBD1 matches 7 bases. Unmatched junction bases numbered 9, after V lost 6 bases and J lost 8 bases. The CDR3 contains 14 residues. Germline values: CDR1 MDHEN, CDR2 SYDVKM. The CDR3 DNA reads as TGTGCCAGCAGCTTCAGGACAGGTTTGGAAAAACTGTTTTTT. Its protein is CASSFRTGLEKLFF.

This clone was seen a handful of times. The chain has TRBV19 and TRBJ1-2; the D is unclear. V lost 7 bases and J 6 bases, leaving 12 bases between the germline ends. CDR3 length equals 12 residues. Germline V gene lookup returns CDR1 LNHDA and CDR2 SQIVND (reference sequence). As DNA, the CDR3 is TGTGCCAGTATTTCGGCGAGGGATGGCTACACCTTC. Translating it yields CASISARDGYTF.

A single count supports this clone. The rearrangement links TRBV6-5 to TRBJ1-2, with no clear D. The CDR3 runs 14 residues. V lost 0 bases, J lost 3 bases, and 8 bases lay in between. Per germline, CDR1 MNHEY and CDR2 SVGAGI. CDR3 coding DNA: TGTGCCAGCAGTTACTCGAATAGATACTATGGCTACACCTTC. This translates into CASSYSNRYYGYTF.

Here the CDR3 DNA reads TGTGCCAGTAGTCGAGGACAGGGAGTTGAAAAACTGTTTTTT. Residues: CASSRGQGVEKLFF. This chain connects TRBV19 to TRBJ1-4; 8 nucleotides line up with TRBD1. The CDR3 runs 14 residues. Trimming at V came to 5 bases and at J to 7 bases, leaving 6 bases not matched to a gene. In germline, CDR1 is LNHDA, CDR2 SQIVND (reference sequence).

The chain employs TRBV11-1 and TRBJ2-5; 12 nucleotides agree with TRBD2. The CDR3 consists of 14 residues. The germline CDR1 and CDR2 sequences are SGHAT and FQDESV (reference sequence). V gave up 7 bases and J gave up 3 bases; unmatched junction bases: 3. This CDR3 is CASMRTSGEETQYF. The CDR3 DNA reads TGTGCCAGCATGCGGACTAGCGGGGAAGAGACCCAGTACTTC.

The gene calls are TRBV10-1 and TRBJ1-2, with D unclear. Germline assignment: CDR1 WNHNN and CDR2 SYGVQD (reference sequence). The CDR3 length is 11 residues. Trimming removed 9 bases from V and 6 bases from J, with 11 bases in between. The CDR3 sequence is CASRRWDGYTF. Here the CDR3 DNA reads TGCGCCAGTAGGAGGTGGGATGGCTACACCTTC.

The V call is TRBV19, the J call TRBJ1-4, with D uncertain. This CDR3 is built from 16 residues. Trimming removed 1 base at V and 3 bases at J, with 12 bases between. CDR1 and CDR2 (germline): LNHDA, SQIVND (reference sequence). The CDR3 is CASSIGATVANEKLFF. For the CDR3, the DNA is TGTGCCAGTAGTATAGGGGCGACGGTCGCTAATGAAAAACTGTTTTTT.

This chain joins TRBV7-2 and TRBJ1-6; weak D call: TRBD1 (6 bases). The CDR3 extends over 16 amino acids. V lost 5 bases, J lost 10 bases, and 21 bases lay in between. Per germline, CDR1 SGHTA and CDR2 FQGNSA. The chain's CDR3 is CASSPELGARESPLHF. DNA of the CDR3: TGTGCCAGCAGCCCAGAGCTGGGGGCACGAGAGTCACCCCTCCACTTT.

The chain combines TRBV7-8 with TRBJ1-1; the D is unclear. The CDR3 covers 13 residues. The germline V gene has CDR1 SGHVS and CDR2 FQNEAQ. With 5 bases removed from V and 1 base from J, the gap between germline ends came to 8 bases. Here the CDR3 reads CASSTGGNTEAFF. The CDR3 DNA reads TGTGCCAGCAGCACCGGTGGGAACACTGAAGCTTTCTTT.

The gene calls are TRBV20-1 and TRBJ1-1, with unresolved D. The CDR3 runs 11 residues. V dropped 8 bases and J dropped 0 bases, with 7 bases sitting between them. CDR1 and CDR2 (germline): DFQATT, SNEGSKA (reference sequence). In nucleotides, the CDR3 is TGCAGTACTTTGATGAACACTGAAGCTTTCTTT. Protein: CSTLMNTEAFF.

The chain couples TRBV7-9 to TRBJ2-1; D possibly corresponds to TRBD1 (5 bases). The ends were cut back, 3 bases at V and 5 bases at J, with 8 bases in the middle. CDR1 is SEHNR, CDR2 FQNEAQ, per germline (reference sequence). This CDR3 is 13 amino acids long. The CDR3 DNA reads TGTGCCAGCAGCTTGACAGAAAACAATGAGCAGTTCTTC. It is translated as CASSLTENNEQFF.

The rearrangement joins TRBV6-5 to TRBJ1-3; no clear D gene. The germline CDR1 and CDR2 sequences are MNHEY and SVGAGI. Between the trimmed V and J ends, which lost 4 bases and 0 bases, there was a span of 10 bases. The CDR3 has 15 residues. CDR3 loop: CASSSTVSSGNTIYF. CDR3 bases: TGTGCCAGCAGTTCCACGGTTTCCTCTGGAAACACCATATATTTT.

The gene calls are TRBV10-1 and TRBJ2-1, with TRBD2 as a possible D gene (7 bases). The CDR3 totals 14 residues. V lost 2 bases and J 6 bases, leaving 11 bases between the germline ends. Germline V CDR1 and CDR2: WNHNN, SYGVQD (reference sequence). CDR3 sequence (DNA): TGCGCCAGCAGTGAGGGGGGGGCTTTCAATGAGCAGTTCTTC. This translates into CASSEGGAFNEQFF.

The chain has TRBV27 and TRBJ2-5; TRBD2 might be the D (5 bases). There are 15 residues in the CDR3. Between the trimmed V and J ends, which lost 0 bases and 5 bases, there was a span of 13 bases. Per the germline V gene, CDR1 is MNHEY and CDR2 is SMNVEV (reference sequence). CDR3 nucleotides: TGTGCCAGCAGTTTATCGGCCTGGGAGTGGGAGACCCAGTACTTC. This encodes CASSLSAWEWETQYF.

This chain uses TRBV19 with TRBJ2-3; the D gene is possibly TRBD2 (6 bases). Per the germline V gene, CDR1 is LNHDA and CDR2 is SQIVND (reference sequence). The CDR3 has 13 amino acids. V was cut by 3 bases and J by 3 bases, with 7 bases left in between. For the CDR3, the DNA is TGTGCCAGTAGTATGGGGACTACAGATACGCAGTATTTT. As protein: CASSMGTTDTQYF.

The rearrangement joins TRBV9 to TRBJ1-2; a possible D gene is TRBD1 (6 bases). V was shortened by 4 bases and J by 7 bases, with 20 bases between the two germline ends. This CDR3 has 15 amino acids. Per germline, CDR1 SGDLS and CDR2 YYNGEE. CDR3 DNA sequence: TGTGCCAGCAGCTTTACTACAGGGACGGGAGGTGGCTACACCTTC. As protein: CASSFTTGTGGGYTF.

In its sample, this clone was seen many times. CDR3 region: CASSSGTIDYTF. Here the CDR3 DNA reads TGTGCCAGCAGCAGCGGGACAATTGACTACACCTTC. V and J are TRBV7-8 and TRBJ1-2; D is possibly TRBD1 (6 bases). The CDR3 is 12 amino acids. V was clipped by 5 bases and J by 10 bases, with 14 bases between them. Germline CDR1 SGHVS, CDR2 FQNEAQ.

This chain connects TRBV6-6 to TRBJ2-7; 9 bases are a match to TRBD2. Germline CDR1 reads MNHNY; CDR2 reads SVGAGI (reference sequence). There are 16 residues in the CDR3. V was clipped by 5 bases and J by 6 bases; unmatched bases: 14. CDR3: CASSREGGRAQGEQYF. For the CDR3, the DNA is TGTGCCAGCAGTCGAGAGGGCGGGAGGGCGCAAGGCGAGCAGTACTTC.

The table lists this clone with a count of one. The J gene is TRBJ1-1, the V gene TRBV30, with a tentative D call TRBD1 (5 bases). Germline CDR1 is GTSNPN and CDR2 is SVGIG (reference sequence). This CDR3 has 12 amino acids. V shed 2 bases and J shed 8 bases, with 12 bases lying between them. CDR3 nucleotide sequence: TGTGCCTGGAGTTGGGAGGGGAGAGAAGCTTTCTTT. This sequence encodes CAWSWEGREAFF.

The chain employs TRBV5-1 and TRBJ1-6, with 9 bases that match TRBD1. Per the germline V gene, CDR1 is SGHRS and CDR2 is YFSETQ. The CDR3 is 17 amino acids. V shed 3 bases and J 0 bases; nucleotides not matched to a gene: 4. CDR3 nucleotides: TGCGCCAGCAGCTCGGGACAGGGAAGCTCCTATAATTCACCCCTCCACTTT. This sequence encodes CASSSGQGSSYNSPLHF.

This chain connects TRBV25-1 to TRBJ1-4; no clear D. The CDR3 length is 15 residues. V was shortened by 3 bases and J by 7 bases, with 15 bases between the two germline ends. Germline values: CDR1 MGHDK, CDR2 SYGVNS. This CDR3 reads CASSDLRTGIEKLFF. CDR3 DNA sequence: TGTGCCAGCAGTGATTTACGGACCGGGATTGAAAAACTGTTTTTT.

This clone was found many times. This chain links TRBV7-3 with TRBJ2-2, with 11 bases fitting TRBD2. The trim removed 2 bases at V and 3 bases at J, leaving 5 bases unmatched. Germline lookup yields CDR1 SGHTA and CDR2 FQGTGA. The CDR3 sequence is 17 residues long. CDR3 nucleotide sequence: TGTGCCAGCAGCTTAGTACTAGCGGGGGCGCACACCGGGGAGCTGTTTTTT. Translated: CASSLVLAGAHTGELFF.

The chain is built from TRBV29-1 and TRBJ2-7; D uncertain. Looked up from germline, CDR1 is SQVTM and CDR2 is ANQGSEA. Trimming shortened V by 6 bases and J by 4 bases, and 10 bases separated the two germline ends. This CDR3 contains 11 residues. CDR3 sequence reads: CSVAHGYEQYF. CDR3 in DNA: TGCAGCGTCGCCCACGGTTACGAGCAGTACTTC.

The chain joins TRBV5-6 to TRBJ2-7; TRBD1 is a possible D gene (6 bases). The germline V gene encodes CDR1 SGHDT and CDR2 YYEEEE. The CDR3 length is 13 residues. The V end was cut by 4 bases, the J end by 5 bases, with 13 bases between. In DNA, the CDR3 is TGTGCCAGCAGCCATCTACAGGGAGACGAGCAGTACGTC. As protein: CASSHLQGDEQYV.

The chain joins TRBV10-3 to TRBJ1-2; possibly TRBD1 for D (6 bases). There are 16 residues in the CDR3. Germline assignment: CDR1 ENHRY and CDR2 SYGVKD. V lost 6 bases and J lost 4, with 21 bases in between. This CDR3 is CAISAQQGRELYGYTF. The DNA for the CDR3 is TGTGCCATCAGCGCCCAACAGGGTCGAGAGCTCTATGGCTACACCTTC.

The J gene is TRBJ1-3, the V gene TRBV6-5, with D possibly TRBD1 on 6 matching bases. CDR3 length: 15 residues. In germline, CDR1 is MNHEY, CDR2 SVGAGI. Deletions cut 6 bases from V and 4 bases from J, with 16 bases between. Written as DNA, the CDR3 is TGTGCCAGCAGCCTTACAGGGTCGCAGGGAAACACCATATATTTT. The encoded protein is CASSLTGSQGNTIYF.

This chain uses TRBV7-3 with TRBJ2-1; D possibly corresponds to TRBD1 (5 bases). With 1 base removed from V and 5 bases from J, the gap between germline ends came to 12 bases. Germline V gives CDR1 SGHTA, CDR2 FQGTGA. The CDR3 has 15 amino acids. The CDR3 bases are TGTGCCAGCAGCTTAAGGGGCGGAAACAACAATGAGCAGTTCTTC. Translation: CASSLRGGNNNEQFF.